A single sample is the source of the 12 T cell receptor beta chains below, sequenced in a study of blood T cell repertoires in COVID-19. Produced via immunoSEQ multiplex PCR; TCRdb's table is partial and in-frame only. In the table there are about 240,000 clones, approximately 86% of which are singletons. The sample comprised PBMCs or T cells enriched from blood (not recorded which). The receptors derive from a woman in her thirties with acute COVID-19.

This clone was counted a single time. The CDR3 DNA is TGTGCCAGCAGTTACACTATAAGCCATGAGCAGTTCTTC. The encoded protein is CASSYTISHEQFF. The chain carries TRBV6-5 and TRBJ2-1; unclear D gene. This CDR3 comprises 13 residues. Trimming left V 2 bases short and J 8 bases short, with 10 bases between. Germline assignment: CDR1 MNHEY and CDR2 SVGAGI.

The chain recombines TRBV19 with TRBJ1-4; TRBD1 might be the D (6 bases). Germline loops: CDR1 LNHDA, CDR2 SQIVND (reference sequence). This CDR3 has 14 amino acids. V lost 8 bases and J lost 7, with 17 bases in between. CDR3 DNA sequence: TGTGCCAGTTACAACAGGGACGGTAGTGAAAAACTGTTTTTT. This encodes CASYNRDGSEKLFF.

The rearrangement uses TRBV4-1 and TRBJ1-6; D not certain. The CDR3 loop spans 15 amino acids. Germline CDR1 is MGHRA and CDR2 is YSYEKL. The germline V and J ends were trimmed by 1 base and 4 bases, with 8 bases remaining between them. The CDR3 loop is CASSQGREYNSPLHF. The CDR3 DNA reads as TGCGCCAGCAGCCAAGGAAGGGAGTATAATTCACCCCTCCACTTT.

CDR3 sequence: CASTLSETQYF. The CDR3, as DNA: TGTGCCAGCACCCTATCAGAGACCCAGTACTTC. The genes are TRBV7-9 and TRBJ2-5; D is uncertain. V lost 7 bases, J lost 4 bases, and 7 bases lay in between. Per the germline V gene, CDR1 is SEHNR and CDR2 is FQNEAQ (reference sequence). CDR3 length: 11 residues.

The chain carries TRBV19 and TRBJ1-1; D is perhaps TRBD1 (6 bases). Germline-derived CDR1 and CDR2 are LNHDA and SQIVND (reference sequence). The CDR3 loop spans 15 amino acids. Trimming shortened V by 5 bases and J by 5 bases, and 18 bases separated the two germline ends. CDR3 nucleotides: TGTGCCAGTAGTTCCCGGGCAGGGGAAACGACTGAAGCTTTCTTT. It specifies CASSSRAGETTEAFF.

The gene calls are TRBV5-1 and TRBJ1-1, with 8 positions matching TRBD1. V was clipped by 7 bases and J by 2 bases; unmatched bases: 13. Germline V gives CDR1 SGHRS, CDR2 YFSETQ. There are 16 residues in the CDR3. The CDR3 reads CASRGQGGALNTEAFF. Written as DNA, the CDR3 is TGCGCCAGCCGAGGACAGGGTGGTGCATTAAACACTGAAGCTTTCTTT. Full variable domain (outside the CDR3, taken from reference TRBV5-1 and TRBJ1-1): KAGVTQTPRYLIKTRGQQVTLSCSPISGHRSVSWYQQTPGQGLQFLFEYFSETQRNKGNFPGRFSGRQFSNSRSEMNVSTLELGDSALYLCASRGQGGALNTEAFFGQGTRLTVV.

In this sample, this clone turned up once. The chain is built from TRBV12-3 or TRBV12-4 and TRBJ1-2; no reliable D call. The CDR3 loop spans 12 amino acids. Trimming removed 1 base from V and 9 bases from J, with 9 bases in between. The CDR3 is CASSLGDNRYTF. CDR3 nucleotides: TGTGCCAGCAGTTTAGGAGACAACCGCTACACCTTC.

The chain has TRBV5-1 and TRBJ1-2; 9 bases map to TRBD1. CDR3 length: 15 amino acids. Germline CDR1 and CDR2: SGHRS and YFSETQ. The V gene end was trimmed by 4 bases and the J gene end by 4 bases; junction bases not matched to a gene: 8. CDR3 loop: CASSLDRGSLYGYTF. The DNA of the CDR3 is TGCGCCAGCAGCCTCGACAGGGGGTCCCTCTATGGCTACACCTTC.

The gene calls are TRBV18 and TRBJ2-5, with 10 bases that match TRBD1. The junction had 6 bases not matched to a gene; V was cut back by 3 bases and J by 5 bases. Germline CDR1 reads KGHSH; CDR2 reads LQKENI. This CDR3 is 15 amino acids long. This chain's CDR3 is CASSPAGTGVETQYF. CDR3 coding DNA: TGTGCCAGCTCACCCGCCGGGACAGGGGTTGAGACCCAGTACTTC.

V gene TRBV5-8 combines with J gene TRBJ1-5; D uncertain. V shed 4 bases and J shed 6 bases, with 17 bases lying between them. The CDR3 spans 15 residues. Germline CDR1 SGHTS, CDR2 YDEGEE. CDR3 sequence: CASSGGKTGFQPQHF. CDR3 sequence (DNA): TGTGCCAGCAGCGGCGGGAAAACGGGATTTCAGCCCCAGCATTTT.

The J gene is TRBJ1-1, the V gene TRBV12-3 or TRBV12-4; D gene unclear. Trimming removed 7 bases at V and 9 bases at J, with 15 bases between. The CDR3 is 12 amino acids. CDR3 in amino acids: CASTLEDRQAFF. The CDR3 nucleotides are TGTGCCAGCACCTTGGAGGACCGGCAAGCTTTCTTT.

The chain couples TRBV10-3 to TRBJ1-5; tentatively, D is TRBD1 (5 bases). Trimming cost V 11 bases and J 4 bases, with 21 bases left between them. Germline lookup yields CDR1 ENHRY and CDR2 SYGVKD. The CDR3 is 15 amino acids. CDR3 protein: CAANTGPGANQPQHF. DNA of the CDR3: TGTGCCGCCAATACAGGCCCCGGCGCAAATCAGCCCCAGCATTTT.